This T cell receptor (beta chain) was captured in a study of T-cell reconstitution after alpha-beta-depleted transplantation in children. This clonotype came up a few times. Its specificity is not known. Germline CDR1 SEHNR, CDR2 FQNEAQ (reference sequence). The CDR3 spans 15 residues. The V end was cut by 3 bases, the J end by 3 bases, with 12 bases between. Points from the study as a whole: Alpha-beta T cells about two months after transplant reportedly derived from several hundred expanded graft clones. Surviving recipient cells, namely T cells and thymic progenitors, were the source of high day-60 TCRbeta diversity in some patients. Fresh T-cell production supplied most of the T-cell counts and diversity seen one year after transplant.

For TCRbeta, the library was prepared with unique molecular identifiers. TCRdb independently ran MiXCR on the PCR reads; one entry per CDR3 protein. The repertoire has about 300,000 distinct CDR3 sequences, around 9.1% of them found once; the top ten carry approximately 7.6%. The material was PBMCs, obtained before TCRalphabeta/CD19-depleted stem cell transplant. This TCR was sampled from a boy less than two years old with acute myeloid leukemia, due to receive a stem cell transplant. The V and J genes are TRBV7-9 and TRBJ2-4; D unclear. CDR3 in DNA: TGTGCCAGCAGCTTGTTTTTAGATAGCAAAAACATTCAGTACTTC. Translated: CASSLFLDSKNIQYF. The complete variable domain, with remaining parts taken from reference TRBV7-9 and TRBJ2-4, reads DTGVSQNPRHKITKRGQNVTFRCDPISEHNRLYWYRQTLGQGPEFLTYFQNEAQLEKSRLLSDRFSAERPKGSFSTLEIQRTEQGDSAMYLCASSLFLDSKNIQYFGAGTRLSVL.